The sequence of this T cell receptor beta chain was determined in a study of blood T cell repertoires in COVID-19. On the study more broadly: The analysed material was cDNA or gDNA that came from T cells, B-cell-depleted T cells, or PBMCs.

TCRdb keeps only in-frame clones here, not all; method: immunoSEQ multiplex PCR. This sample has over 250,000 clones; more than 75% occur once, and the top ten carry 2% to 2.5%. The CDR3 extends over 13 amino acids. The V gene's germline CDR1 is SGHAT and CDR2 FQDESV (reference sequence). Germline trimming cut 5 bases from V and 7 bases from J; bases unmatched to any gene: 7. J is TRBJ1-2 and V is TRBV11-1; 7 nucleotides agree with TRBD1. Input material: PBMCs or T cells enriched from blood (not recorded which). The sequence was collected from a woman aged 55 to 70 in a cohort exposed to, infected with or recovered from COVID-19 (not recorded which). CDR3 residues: CASSPDRTGGYTF. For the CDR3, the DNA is TGTGCCAGCAGCCCGGACAGGACCGGTGGCTACACCTTC. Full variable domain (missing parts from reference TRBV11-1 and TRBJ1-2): EAEVAQSPRYKITEKSQAVAFWCDPISGHATLYWYRQILGQGPELLVQFQDESVVDDSQLPKDRFSAERLKGVDSTLKIQPAELGDSAMYLCASSPDRTGGYTFGSGTRLTVV.